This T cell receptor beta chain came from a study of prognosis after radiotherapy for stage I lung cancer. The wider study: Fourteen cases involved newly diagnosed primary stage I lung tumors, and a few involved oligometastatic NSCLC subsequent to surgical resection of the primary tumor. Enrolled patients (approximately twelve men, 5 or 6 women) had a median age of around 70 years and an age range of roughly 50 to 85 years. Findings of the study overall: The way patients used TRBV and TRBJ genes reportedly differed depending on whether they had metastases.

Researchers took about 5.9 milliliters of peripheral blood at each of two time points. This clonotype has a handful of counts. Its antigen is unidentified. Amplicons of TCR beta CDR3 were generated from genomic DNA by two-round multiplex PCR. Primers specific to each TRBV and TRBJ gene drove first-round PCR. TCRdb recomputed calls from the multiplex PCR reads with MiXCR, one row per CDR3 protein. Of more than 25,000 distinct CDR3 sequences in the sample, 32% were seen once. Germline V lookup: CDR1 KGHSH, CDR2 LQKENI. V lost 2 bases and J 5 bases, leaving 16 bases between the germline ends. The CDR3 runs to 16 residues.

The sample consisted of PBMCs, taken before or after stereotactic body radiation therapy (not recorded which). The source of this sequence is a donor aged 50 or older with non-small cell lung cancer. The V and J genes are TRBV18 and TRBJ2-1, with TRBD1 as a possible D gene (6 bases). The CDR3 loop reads CASSPADSGRDNEQFF. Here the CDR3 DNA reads TGTGCCAGCTCACCAGCGGACAGCGGACGTGACAATGAGCAGTTCTTC.